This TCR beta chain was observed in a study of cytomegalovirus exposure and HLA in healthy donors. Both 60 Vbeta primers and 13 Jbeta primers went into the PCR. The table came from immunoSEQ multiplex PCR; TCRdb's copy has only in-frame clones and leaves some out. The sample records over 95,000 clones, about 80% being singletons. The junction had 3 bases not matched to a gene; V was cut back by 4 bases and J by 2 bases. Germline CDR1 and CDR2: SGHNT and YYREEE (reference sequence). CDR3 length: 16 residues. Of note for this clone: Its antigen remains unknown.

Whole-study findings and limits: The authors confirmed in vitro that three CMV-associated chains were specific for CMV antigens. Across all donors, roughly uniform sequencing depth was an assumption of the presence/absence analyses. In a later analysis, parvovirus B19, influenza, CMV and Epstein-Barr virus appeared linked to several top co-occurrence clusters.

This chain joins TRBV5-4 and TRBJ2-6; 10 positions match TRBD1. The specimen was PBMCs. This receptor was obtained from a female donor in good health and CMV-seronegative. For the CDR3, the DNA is TGTGCCAGCAGCCCGGGGACAGGGGCTGGGGCCAACGTCCTGACTTTC. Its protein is CASSPGTGAGANVLTF.